This is a list of T cell receptor beta chains from one sample in a study of CD8 T cells in Susac syndrome. One entry per CDR3 protein, called by TCRdb with MiXCR from the immunoSEQ multiplex PCR reads. The profile shows about 200,000 distinct CDR3 sequences, about 96% of them singletons. The specimen was CD4+ T cells from PBMCs. The receptors were gathered from a human donor with multiple sclerosis. Each CDR3 is given with its conserved first and last residue. D genes are given only for firm matches.

j_gene: TRBJ1-2; d_gene: -; v_gene: TRBV30; CDR3aa: CAWSVRAGNGYTF; CDR3nt: TGTGCCTGGAGTGTCCGGGCGGGAAATGGCTACACCTTC
j_gene: TRBJ2-2; d_gene: -; v_gene: TRBV29-1; CDR3aa: CSVGANLNTGELFF; CDR3nt: TGCAGCGTTGGGGCCAACCTGAACACCGGGGAGCTGTTTTTT
j_gene: TRBJ2-7; d_gene: TRBD1; v_gene: TRBV5-1; CDR3aa: CASRTGQGFEQYF; CDR3nt: TGCGCCAGCAGGACCGGACAGGGTTTCGAGCAGTACTTC
j_gene: TRBJ2-3; d_gene: TRBD2; v_gene: TRBV24-1; CDR3aa: CATRETSGRTDTQYF; CDR3nt: TGTGCCACCAGGGAGACTAGCGGGAGGACAGATACGCAGTATTTT
j_gene: TRBJ2-7; d_gene: -; v_gene: TRBV7-9; CDR3aa: CASSAFRSYEQYF; CDR3nt: TGTGCCAGCAGCGCCTTCAGGTCCTACGAGCAGTACTTC
j_gene: TRBJ1-1; d_gene: -; v_gene: TRBV30; CDR3aa: CAWSVISGKAFF; CDR3nt: TGTGCCTGGAGTGTAATCTCGGGGAAAGCTTTCTTT
j_gene: TRBJ1-1; d_gene: -; v_gene: TRBV27; CDR3aa: CASSERPNTEAFF; CDR3nt: TGTGCCAGCAGTGAACGACCGAACACTGAAGCTTTCTTT
j_gene: TRBJ2-2; d_gene: TRBD2; v_gene: TRBV29-1; CDR3aa: CASLGGPVDGELFF; CDR3nt: TGCGCCAGCCTGGGAGGGCCGGTGGACGGGGAGCTGTTTTTT
j_gene: TRBJ1-1; d_gene: -; v_gene: TRBV6-5; CDR3aa: CASRARAGNTEAFF; CDR3nt: TGTGCCAGCCGGGCCAGGGCTGGGAACACTGAAGCTTTCTTT
j_gene: TRBJ2-1; d_gene: -; v_gene: TRBV10-3; CDR3aa: CAIRDSTSNSYNEQFF; CDR3nt: TGTGCCATCAGGGACTCGACAAGCAACTCCTACAATGAGCAGTTCTTC
j_gene: TRBJ1-1; d_gene: -; v_gene: TRBV7-8; CDR3aa: CASSRDRGATEAFF; CDR3nt: TGTGCCAGCAGCCGGGACCGCGGAGCTACTGAAGCTTTCTTT
j_gene: TRBJ2-1; d_gene: TRBD2; v_gene: TRBV29-1; CDR3aa: CSVTTSGREAYNEQFF; CDR3nt: TGCAGCGTCACCACTAGCGGCCGTGAAGCCTACAATGAGCAGTTCTTC
j_gene: TRBJ1-1; d_gene: -; v_gene: TRBV10-3; CDR3aa: CAISEWGNTEAFF; CDR3nt: TGTGCCATCAGTGAGTGGGGGAACACTGAAGCTTTCTTT
j_gene: TRBJ2-5; d_gene: TRBD2; v_gene: TRBV14; CDR3aa: CASRQAGGETQYF; CDR3nt: TGTGCCAGCAGACAAGCGGGGGGAGAGACCCAGTACTTC
j_gene: TRBJ2-5; d_gene: TRBD2; v_gene: TRBV30; CDR3aa: CAWTGGGEETQYF; CDR3nt: TGTGCCTGGACAGGTGGGGGGGAAGAGACCCAGTACTTC
j_gene: TRBJ1-4; d_gene: -; v_gene: TRBV14; CDR3aa: CASSQNQGFGEKLFF; CDR3nt: TGTGCCAGCAGCCAGAACCAGGGTTTCGGTGAAAAACTGTTTTTT
j_gene: TRBJ1-1; d_gene: TRBD1; v_gene: TRBV29-1; CDR3aa: CSVNQGASFTEAFF; CDR3nt: TGCAGCGTAAATCAGGGGGCAAGTTTTACTGAAGCTTTCTTT
j_gene: TRBJ2-7; d_gene: -; v_gene: TRBV5-1; CDR3aa: CASSFLVGEQYF; CDR3nt: TGCGCCAGCAGTTTCCTCGTGGGCGAGCAGTACTTC
j_gene: TRBJ2-2; d_gene: TRBD2; v_gene: TRBV6-1; CDR3aa: CASSRLAGRTGELFF; CDR3nt: TGTGCCAGCAGCCGACTAGCGGGCCGCACCGGGGAGCTGTTTTTT
j_gene: TRBJ2-3; d_gene: -; v_gene: TRBV20-1; CDR3aa: CSARDPQASTDTQYF; CDR3nt: TGCAGTGCTAGAGATCCGCAGGCCTCCACAGATACGCAGTATTTT